This T cell receptor beta chain was found in a study of blood T cells in healthy people across ages (dated by TCRdb to between 2015 and 2017). About the investigation overall: In model experiments, roughly one uniquely barcoded TCR beta cDNA molecule per two T cells was captured by template switching. To track age-related changes in TCR beta repertoire diversity, the study relied on deep sequencing normalized with unique cDNA molecular identifiers. To avoid experimental bias, donors of different ages were randomly spread across the sequencing lanes. The donors were split into four age groups: young (average 16 years), middle-aged (roughly 42), aged (more than 60) and long-lived (roughly 86). Using the same blood draw, the study looked at two additional independent replicas of 1 million unique cDNA reads for two donors, one aged 18 to 30 and the other aged 80 or older.

The receptor library was made with 5' RACE. The sequencer was an Illumina HiSeq 2500. A second PCR of roughly 7 to 12 cycles was run with a J-beta primer mix and a sample-barcoded 5' primer. Each TCR beta cDNA molecule received a unique molecular identifier from a template-switch 5' adaptor carrying 12 random nucleotides. Each sample yielded at least 2.5 million CDR3-containing paired-end reads. First-strand cDNA was synthesized from all RNA with the Mint cDNA synthesis kit, primed by a TRBC-specific oligonucleotide. Following uracil-DNA glycosylase treatment, all cDNA underwent a first 18-cycle PCR with the universal primers M1SS and BC2_uni_R. The authors processed their data as follows. Normalization of each sample was performed by random selection of 1 million high-quality reads, each carrying a distinct molecular identifier. Reads sharing molecular identifiers were discarded rather than binned into consensus sequences. MiTCR, with a Q25 quality threshold and the strictest error-elimination algorithm, was used for CDR3 identification, clonotype clustering and error correction. A nonparametric unseen species model using Euler transformation provided a lower-bound estimate of total TCR beta diversity. The public sequencing data were trimmed at Q25 with fastp and processed into clonotypes with MiXCR by TCRdb, which kept only in-frame beta chains. All rows with the same CDR3 protein become a single entry with the most common DNA and genes. None of the V and J calls come from the authors' own analysis; TCRdb made them. The sample profile shows 550,000 to 600,000 distinct CDR3 sequences; around half of them were found once. The ten top clones hold approximately 25% of the sample.

The approximately 39 donors, aged about 6 to 95 years, were systemically healthy Caucasian individuals from Russia. Around 10 milliliters of peripheral blood were collected from each donor into EDTA-treated Vacutainer tubes. Ficoll-Paque density-gradient centrifugation was used to isolate PBMCs, with at least 7 million per sample. Total RNA was extracted from PBMCs with Trizol reagent, with at least 5.5 micrograms obtained per sample. The percentages of naive CD45RAhigh/CD27high T cells were determined by flow cytometry on a PBMC aliquot from every donor. This clonotype has only a few counts. This receptor's antigen is unknown. Base qualities are missing; no much larger clone stands one base away. What the study reported, not specific to this receptor: Because the CMV infection status of the donors was unknown, age-related changes in expanded clonotypes may potentially have been confounded. As age increased, observed TCR beta diversity per million T cells dropped in a roughly linear way, and a significant reduction was already evident by age 40. Compared with the aged group, more naive CD4+ T cells, fewer expanded clones and increased TCR diversity were shown by the long-lived group, suggesting age selection. Since profiling was done on bulk unsorted PBMCs, naive and antigen-experienced compartments could not be conclusively compared. Observed TCR beta diversity correlated strongly with the percentage of naive T cells measured by flow cytometry. Estimates of total diversity based on one million sequenced T cells were considered lower bounds and underestimates.

From a lookup of the germline V gene, CDR1 and CDR2 are SGHTA and FQGNSA. The germline ends are 17 bases apart after V is trimmed by 1 base and J by 8 bases. Taken from cysteine to phenylalanine, the CDR3 has 15 residues. Just CDR3 DNA is preserved here, 45 bases in frame from base 1. The sample comprised blood. The rearranged chain carries TRBV7-2 and TRBJ1-2, and possibly TRBD1, on 6 matching bases. This receptor was identified in a man older than 75 in good health. The sequenced DNA: TGTGCCAGCAGCTTAGGTCTGGGGGCAGGGCTGGGCTACACCTTC. The encoded protein is CASSLGLGAGLGYTF.